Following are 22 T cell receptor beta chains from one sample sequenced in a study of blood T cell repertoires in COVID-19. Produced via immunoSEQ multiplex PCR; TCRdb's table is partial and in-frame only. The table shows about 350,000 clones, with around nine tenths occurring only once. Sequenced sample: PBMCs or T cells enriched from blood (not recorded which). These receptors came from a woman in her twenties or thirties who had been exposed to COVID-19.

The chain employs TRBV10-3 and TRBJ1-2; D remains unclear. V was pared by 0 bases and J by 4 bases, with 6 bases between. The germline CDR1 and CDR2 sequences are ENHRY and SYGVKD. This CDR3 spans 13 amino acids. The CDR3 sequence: CAISESPVYGYTF. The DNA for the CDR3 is TGTGCCATCAGTGAGTCCCCGGTCTATGGCTACACCTTC.

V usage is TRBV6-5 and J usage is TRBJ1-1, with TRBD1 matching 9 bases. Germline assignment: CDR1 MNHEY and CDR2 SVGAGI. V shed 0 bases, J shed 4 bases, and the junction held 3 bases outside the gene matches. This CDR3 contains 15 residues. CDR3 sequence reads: CASSYSGTGLTEAFF. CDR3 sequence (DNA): TGTGCCAGCAGTTACTCGGGGACAGGGCTCACTGAAGCTTTCTTT.

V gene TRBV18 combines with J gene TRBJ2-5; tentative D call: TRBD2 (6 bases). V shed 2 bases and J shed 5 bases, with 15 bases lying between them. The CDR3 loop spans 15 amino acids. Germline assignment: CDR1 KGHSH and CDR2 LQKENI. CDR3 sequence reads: CASSPYRESRETQYF. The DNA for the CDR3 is TGTGCCAGCTCACCATATCGGGAGAGTAGGGAGACCCAGTACTTC.

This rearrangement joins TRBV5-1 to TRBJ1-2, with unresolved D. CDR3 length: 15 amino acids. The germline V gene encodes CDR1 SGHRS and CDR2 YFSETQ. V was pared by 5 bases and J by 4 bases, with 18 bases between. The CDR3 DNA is TGCGCCAGCAGGGATCCCCAGTTGGCTAGCTATGGCTACACCTTC. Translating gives CASRDPQLASYGYTF.

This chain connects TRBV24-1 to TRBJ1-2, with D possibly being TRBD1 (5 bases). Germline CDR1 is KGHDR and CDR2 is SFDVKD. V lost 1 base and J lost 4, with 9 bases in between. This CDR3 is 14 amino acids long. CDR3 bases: TGTGCCACCAGTGATTTTCGCAGGGCCTATGGCTACACCTTC. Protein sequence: CATSDFRRAYGYTF.

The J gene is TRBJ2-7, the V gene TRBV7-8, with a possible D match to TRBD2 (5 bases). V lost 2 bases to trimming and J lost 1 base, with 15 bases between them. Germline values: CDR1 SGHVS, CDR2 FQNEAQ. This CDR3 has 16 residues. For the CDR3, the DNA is TGTGCCAGCAGCTTATCCTTAGGGCGGGTTTCCTACGAGCAGTACTTC. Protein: CASSLSLGRVSYEQYF.

The CDR3 DNA reads as TGCGCCAGCAGCTTGGATTTCAGGGTAGGGGCTGAAGCTTTCTTT. It yields the protein CASSLDFRVGAEAFF. The V and J genes are TRBV5-1 and TRBJ1-1; maybe TRBD1 (5 bases). V lost 0 bases and J lost 6, with 15 bases in between. The CDR3 spans 15 residues. Germline assignment: CDR1 SGHRS and CDR2 YFSETQ.

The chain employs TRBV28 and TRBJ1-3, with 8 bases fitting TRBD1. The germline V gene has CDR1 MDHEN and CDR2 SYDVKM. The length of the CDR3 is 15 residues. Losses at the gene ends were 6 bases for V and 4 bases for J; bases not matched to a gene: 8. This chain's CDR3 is CASRTGQGYGNTIYF. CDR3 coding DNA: TGTGCCAGCAGGACTGGACAGGGATACGGAAACACCATATATTTT.

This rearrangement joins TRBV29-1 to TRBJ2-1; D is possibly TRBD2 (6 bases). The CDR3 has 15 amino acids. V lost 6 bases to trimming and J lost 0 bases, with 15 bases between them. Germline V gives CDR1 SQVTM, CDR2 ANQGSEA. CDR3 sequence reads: CSVEMGGISYNEQFF. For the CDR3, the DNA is TGCAGCGTCGAGATGGGCGGGATCTCCTACAATGAGCAGTTCTTC.

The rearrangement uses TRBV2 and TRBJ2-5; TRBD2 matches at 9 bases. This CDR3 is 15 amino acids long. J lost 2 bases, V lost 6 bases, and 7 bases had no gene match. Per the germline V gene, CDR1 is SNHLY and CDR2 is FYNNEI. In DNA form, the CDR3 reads TGTGCCAGCAGAGCTAGCGGGGCCGGGCAAGAGACCCAGTACTTC. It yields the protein CASRASGAGQETQYF. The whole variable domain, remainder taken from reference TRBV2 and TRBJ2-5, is EPEVTQTPSHQVTQMGQEVILRCVPISNHLYFYWYRQILGQKVEFLVSFYNNEISEKSEIFDDQFSVERPDGSNFTLKIRSTKLEDSAMYFCASRASGAGQETQYFGPGTRLLVL.

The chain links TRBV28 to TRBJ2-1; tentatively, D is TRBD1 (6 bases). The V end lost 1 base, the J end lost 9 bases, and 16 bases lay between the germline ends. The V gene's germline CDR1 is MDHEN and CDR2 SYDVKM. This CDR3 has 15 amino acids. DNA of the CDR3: TGTGCCAGCAGTTTATCCGGGCTAGGCAGGGGTGAGCAGTTCTTC. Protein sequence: CASSLSGLGRGEQFF.

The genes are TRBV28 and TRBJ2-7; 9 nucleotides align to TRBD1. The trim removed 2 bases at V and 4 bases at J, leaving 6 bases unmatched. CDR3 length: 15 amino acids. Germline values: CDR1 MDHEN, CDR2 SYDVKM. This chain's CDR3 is CASSLVGTGRYEQYF. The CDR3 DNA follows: TGTGCCAGCAGTTTAGTAGGGACAGGGAGGTACGAGCAGTACTTC.

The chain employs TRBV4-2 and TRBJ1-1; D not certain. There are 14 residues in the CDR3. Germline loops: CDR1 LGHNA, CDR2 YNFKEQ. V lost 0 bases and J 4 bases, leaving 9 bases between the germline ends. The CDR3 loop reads CASSQDLRATEAFF. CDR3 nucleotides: TGTGCCAGCAGCCAAGACTTGAGGGCCACTGAAGCTTTCTTT.

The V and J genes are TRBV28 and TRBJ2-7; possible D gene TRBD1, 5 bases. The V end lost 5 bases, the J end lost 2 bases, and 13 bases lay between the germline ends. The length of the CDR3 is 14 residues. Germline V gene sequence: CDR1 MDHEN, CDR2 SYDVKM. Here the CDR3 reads CASSPRTRTYEQYF. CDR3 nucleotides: TGTGCCAGCAGTCCTAGGACACGTACCTACGAGCAGTACTTC.

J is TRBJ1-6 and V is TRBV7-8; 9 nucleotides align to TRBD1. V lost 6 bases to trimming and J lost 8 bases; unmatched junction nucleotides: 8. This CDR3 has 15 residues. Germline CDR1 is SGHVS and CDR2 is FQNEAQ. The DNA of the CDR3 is TGTGCCAGCAGTTCGTCCGGGACAGGGCATTCACCCCTCCACTTT. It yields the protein CASSSSGTGHSPLHF.

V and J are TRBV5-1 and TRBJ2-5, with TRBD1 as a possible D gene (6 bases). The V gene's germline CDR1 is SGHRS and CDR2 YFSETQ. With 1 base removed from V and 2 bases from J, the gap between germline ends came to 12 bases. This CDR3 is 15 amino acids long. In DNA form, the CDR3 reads TGCGCCAGCAGCTTGTTACGGACAGCACAAGAGACCCAGTACTTC. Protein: CASSLLRTAQETQYF.

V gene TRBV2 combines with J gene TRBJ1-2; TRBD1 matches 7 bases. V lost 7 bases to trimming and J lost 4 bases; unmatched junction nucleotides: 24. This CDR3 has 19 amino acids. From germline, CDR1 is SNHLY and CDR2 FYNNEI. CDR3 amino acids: CASTHLGQTGTDMGYGYTF. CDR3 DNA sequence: TGTGCCAGCACTCACCTTGGCCAGACCGGGACAGACATGGGCTATGGCTACACCTTC.

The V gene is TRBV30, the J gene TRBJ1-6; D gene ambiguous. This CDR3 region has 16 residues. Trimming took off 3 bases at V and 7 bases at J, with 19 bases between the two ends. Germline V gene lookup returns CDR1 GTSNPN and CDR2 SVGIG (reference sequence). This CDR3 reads CAWSHERVSQNSPLHF. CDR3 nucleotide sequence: TGTGCCTGGAGCCACGAACGGGTCAGTCAAAATTCACCCCTCCACTTT.

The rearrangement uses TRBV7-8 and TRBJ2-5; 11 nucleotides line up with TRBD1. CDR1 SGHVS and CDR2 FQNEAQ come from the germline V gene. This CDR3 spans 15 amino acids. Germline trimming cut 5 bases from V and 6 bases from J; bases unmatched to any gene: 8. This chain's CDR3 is CASSIGQGASKTQYF. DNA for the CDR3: TGTGCCAGCAGCATCGGACAGGGGGCTTCAAAGACCCAGTACTTC.

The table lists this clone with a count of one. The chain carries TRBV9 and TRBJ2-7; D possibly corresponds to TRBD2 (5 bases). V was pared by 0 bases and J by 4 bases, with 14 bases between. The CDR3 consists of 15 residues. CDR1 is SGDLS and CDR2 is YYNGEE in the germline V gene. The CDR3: CASSVEGGRPYEQYF. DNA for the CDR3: TGTGCCAGCAGCGTAGAAGGAGGCCGGCCGTACGAGCAGTACTTC.

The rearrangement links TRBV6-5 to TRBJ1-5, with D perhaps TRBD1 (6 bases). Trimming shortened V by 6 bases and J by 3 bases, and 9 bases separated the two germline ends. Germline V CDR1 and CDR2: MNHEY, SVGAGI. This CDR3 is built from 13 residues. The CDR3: CASRDRLNQPQHF. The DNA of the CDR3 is TGTGCCAGCAGGGACAGACTCAATCAGCCCCAGCATTTT.

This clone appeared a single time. The CDR3 sequence is CASSLGTGGDQPQHF. The CDR3 DNA reads as TGTGCCAGCAGCTTGGGAACAGGGGGGGATCAGCCCCAGCATTTT. This chain links TRBV7-9 with TRBJ1-5; TRBD1 aligns across 8 bases. CDR3 length: 15 residues. Germline CDR1 reads SEHNR; CDR2 reads FQNEAQ (reference sequence). V dropped 3 bases and J dropped 5; count of bases not matched to a gene: 6.